The clone carrying this T cell receptor beta chain was found a few times. Its matching antigen is unknown. Trimming took 7 bases from V and 1 from J; bases not matched to a gene: 3. Germline CDR1 SQVTM, CDR2 ANQGSEA. This CDR3 is 12 amino acids long. This entry comes from a study of post-analysis software for immune sequencing data. The authors incorporated unique molecular identifiers into the TCR beta cDNA libraries. Some 500,000 cDNA molecules were recovered from an input of about 1 to 10 million T cells. From the PCR reads, TCRdb called clonotypes with MiXCR, one entry per CDR3 protein. The repertoire includes roughly 800,000 distinct CDR3 sequences, around 27% of them detected once, and around 0.56% sits in the top ten. Study results and limitations: The normalized Chao1 diversity of multiple sclerosis patients was significantly lower than that of controls. Patients carried five TRBV segments more frequently than controls did, and TRBV5-6, TRBV5-1 and TRBV20-1 were among them.

The TCR sequence derives from a girl aged 5 to 17 with multiple sclerosis. Input material: blood. The chain is built from TRBV29-1 and TRBJ2-5; TRBD2 matches 7 bases. The CDR3 sequence is CSAGGGQETQYF. CDR3 DNA: TGCAGCGCCGGCGGGGGCCAAGAGACCCAGTACTTC. Supplemented by reference TRBV29-1 and TRBJ2-5, the full variable domain reads SAVISQKPSRDICQRGTSLTIQCQVDSQVTMMFWYRQQPGQSLTLIATANQGSEATYESGFVIDKFPISRPNLTFSTLTVSNMSPEDSSIYLCSAGGGQETQYFGPGTRLLVL.